This T cell receptor beta chain was sequenced in a study of cytomegalovirus exposure and HLA in healthy donors. Findings and caveats of the study: Among TCR sequences, most were rare, though some public TCRs appeared in many donors.

This PCR relied on a set of 60 Vbeta primers and 13 Jbeta primers. TCRdb's copy holds only in-frame clones and misses some; the assay was immunoSEQ multiplex PCR. Of some 110,000 clones listed, around 60% are singletons. To note about this clone: Its target is unknown. This sample also contains other DNA sequences that code for the same CDR3.

Per the germline V gene, CDR1 is MNHEY and CDR2 is SMNVEV (reference sequence). This CDR3 contains 14 residues. The ends lost 3 bases at V and 2 bases at J; junction bases unmatched: 2. This clonotype was sampled from a woman in her thirties or forties in good health and CMV-seropositive. Sequencing was carried out using PBMCs. The V and J genes are TRBV27 and TRBJ2-7; 9 bases line up with TRBD2. The CDR3 sequence: CASSFSGSTYEQYF. For the CDR3, the DNA is TGTGCCAGCAGTTTTAGCGGGAGCACCTACGAGCAGTACTTC.